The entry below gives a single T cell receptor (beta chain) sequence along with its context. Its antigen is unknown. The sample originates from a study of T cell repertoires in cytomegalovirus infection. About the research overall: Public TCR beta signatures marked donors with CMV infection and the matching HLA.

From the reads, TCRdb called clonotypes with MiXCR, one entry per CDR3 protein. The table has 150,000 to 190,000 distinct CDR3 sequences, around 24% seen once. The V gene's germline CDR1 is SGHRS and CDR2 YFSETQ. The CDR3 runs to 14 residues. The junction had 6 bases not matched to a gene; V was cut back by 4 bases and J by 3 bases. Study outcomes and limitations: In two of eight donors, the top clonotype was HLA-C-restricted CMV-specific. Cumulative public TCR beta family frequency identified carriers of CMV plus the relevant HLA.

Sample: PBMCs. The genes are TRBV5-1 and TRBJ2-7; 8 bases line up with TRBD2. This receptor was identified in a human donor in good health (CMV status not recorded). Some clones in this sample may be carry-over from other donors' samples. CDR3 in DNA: TGCGCCAGCAGCGAGGGGCTAGCGGGCTACGAGCAGTACTTC. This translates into CASSEGLAGYEQYF.